This T cell receptor (beta chain) comes out of a study of memory CD4+ T cells and cytomegalovirus serostatus. Study-level information: Healthy Belgian adult donors included nine or ten CMV-positive and 20 to 30 CMV-negative people.

The protocol was immunoSEQ multiplex PCR, while the TCRdb copy is restricted to in-frame clones and leaves out a portion. Here the sample spans nearly 60,000 clones, 81% being singletons. The CDR3 runs to 18 residues. The V and J ends lost 1 base and 2 bases, in that order; junction bases with no gene match: 5. Germline assignment: CDR1 LGHNA and CDR2 YSLEER. Study findings and constraints: Median bootstrapped AUC for CMV status was approximately 0.96 originally, 0.9 to 0.93 US-trained.

The sort gate was single viable CD3+CD4+CD8-CD45RO+ cells for memory CD4+ T cells. CMV serostatus came from serum IgG against pp150, pp28, p38, p52. CD4+ T cells were isolated by positive magnetic selection. Details on this clone: The antigen is undetermined.

The clonotype originates from an adult in good health and CMV-seronegative. This chain connects TRBV4-3 to TRBJ2-6, with 10 bases aligning to TRBD2. What was sequenced was memory CD4+ T cells from blood. The CDR3 region is CASSQAASGSPGANVLTF. CDR3 DNA: TGCGCCAGCAGCCAAGCCGCTAGCGGGAGTCCTGGGGCCAACGTCCTGACTTTC.